This T cell receptor beta chain was documented in a study of blood T cell repertoires in COVID-19. Study-wide context: The study drew acute and convalescent COVID-19 samples from the United States, Italy and Spain.

TCRdb's copy holds only in-frame clones and misses some; the assay was immunoSEQ multiplex PCR. This table has almost 300,000 clones, 89% appearing once. The Seattle site enrolled patients during active infection and followed them longitudinally. Sequencing was carried out using peripheral blood. This clonotype was sampled from a woman aged 30 to 39 with COVID-19, enrolled during active disease.

Written as DNA, the CDR3 is TGTGCCAGCAGTTTTGGCCTGCCGAATCAGCCCCAGCATTTT. Translated: CASSFGLPNQPQHF. The gene calls are TRBV27 and TRBJ1-5; the D is unclear. The CDR3 is 14 amino acids. Trimming removed 3 bases from V and 4 bases from J, with 10 bases in between. Germline CDR1 MNHEY, CDR2 SMNVEV (reference sequence).